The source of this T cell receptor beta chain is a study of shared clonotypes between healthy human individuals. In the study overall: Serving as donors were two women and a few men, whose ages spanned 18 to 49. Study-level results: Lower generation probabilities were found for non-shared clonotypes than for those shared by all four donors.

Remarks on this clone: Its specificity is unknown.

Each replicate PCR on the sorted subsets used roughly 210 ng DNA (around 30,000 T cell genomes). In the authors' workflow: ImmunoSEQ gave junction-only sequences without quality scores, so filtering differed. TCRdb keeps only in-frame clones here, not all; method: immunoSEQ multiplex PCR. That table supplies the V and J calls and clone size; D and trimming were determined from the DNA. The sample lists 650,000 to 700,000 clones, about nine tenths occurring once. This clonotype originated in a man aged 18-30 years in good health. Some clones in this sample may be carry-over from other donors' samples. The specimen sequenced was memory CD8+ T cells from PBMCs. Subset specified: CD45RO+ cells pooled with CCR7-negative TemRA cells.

The CDR3 coding sequence is TGTGCCAGCAGTGAATTTGGGGTCCCGATGAACACTGAAGCTTTCTTT. Its protein product is CASSEFGVPMNTEAFF. The chain links TRBV6-1 to TRBJ1-1, with D unresolved. The CDR3 extends over 16 amino acids. V dropped 2 bases and J dropped 0 bases, with 13 bases sitting between them. Looked up from germline, CDR1 is MNHNS and CDR2 is SASEGT.